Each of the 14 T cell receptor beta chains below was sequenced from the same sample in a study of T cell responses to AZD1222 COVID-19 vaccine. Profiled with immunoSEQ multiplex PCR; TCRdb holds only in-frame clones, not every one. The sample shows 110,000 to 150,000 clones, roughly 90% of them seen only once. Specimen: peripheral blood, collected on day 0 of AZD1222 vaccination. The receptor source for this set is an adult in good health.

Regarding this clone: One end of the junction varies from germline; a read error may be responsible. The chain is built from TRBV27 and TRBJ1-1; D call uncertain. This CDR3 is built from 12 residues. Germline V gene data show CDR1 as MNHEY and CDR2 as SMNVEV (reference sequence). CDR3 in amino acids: CASSFLDGSMIF. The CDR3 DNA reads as TGTGCCAGCAGTTTTCTCGACGGGAGTATGATCTTT.

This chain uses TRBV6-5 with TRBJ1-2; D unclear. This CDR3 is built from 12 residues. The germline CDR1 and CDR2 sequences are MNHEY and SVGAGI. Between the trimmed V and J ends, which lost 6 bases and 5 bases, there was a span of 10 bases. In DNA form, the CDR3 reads TGTGCCAGCAGCCGCGATCCTTATGGCTACACCTTC. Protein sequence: CASSRDPYGYTF.

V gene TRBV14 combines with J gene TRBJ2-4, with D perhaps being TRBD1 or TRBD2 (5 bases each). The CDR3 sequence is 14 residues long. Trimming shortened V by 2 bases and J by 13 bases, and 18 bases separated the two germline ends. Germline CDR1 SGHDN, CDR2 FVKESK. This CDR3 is CASSQTELWDDQYF. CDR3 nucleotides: TGTGCCAGCAGCCAAACTGAGCTTTGGGACGACCAGTACTTC.

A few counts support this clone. The CDR3 coding sequence is TGTGCCAGCAGCTTGGAGTTACAGGACAGCGGCTACACCTTC. Translated, it gives CASSLELQDSGYTF. The chain is built from TRBV5-4 and TRBJ1-2, with a tentative D call TRBD1 (6 bases). Germline CDR1 SGHNT, CDR2 YYREEE (reference sequence). The CDR3 sequence is 14 residues long. Trimming pared 0 bases from V and 8 bases from J, leaving 14 bases between.

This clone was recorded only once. CDR3 residues: CASIGGTSSYNEQFF. The DNA for the CDR3 is TGTGCCAGCATAGGAGGGACCTCCTCCTACAATGAGCAGTTCTTC. This chain joins TRBV27 and TRBJ2-1, with D tentatively TRBD2 (6 bases). With 7 bases removed from V and 0 bases from J, the gap between germline ends came to 13 bases. Germline V lookup: CDR1 MNHEY, CDR2 SMNVEV (reference sequence). The CDR3 is made up of 15 amino acids.

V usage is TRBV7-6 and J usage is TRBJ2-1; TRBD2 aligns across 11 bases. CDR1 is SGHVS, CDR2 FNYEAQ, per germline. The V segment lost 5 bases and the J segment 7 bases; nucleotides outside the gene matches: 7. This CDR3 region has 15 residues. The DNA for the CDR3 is TGTGCCAGCAGCGACCTAGCGGGAGGAGGTAATGAGCAGTTCTTC. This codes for CASSDLAGGGNEQFF.

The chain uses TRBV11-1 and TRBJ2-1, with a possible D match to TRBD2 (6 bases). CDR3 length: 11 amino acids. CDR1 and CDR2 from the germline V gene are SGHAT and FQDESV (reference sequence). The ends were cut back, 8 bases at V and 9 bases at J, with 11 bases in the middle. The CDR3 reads CASGGATEQFF. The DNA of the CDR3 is TGTGCCAGCGGCGGGGCAACTGAGCAGTTCTTC.

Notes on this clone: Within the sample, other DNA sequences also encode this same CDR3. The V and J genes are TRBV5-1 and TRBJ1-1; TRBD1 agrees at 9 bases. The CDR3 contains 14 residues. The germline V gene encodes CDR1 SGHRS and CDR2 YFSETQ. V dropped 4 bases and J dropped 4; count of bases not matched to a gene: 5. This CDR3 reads CASSLGQGFTEAFF. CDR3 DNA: TGCGCCAGCAGCCTAGGACAGGGGTTCACTGAAGCTTTCTTT. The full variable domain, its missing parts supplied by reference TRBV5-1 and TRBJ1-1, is KAGVTQTPRYLIKTRGQQVTLSCSPISGHRSVSWYQQTPGQGLQFLFEYFSETQRNKGNFPGRFSGRQFSNSRSEMNVSTLELGDSALYLCASSLGQGFTEAFFGQGTRLTVV.

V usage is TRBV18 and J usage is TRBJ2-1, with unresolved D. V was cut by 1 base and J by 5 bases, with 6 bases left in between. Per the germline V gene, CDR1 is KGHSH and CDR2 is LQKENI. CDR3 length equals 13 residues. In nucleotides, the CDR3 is TGTGCCAGCTCACCACTTGAAGACAATGAGCAGTTCTTC. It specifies CASSPLEDNEQFF.

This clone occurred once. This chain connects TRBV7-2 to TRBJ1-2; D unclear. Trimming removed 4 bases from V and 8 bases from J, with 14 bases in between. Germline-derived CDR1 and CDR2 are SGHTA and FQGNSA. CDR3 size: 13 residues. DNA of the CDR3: TGTGCCAGCAGCTCCTCGGGTGAAAGGGGCTACACCTTC. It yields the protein CASSSSGERGYTF.

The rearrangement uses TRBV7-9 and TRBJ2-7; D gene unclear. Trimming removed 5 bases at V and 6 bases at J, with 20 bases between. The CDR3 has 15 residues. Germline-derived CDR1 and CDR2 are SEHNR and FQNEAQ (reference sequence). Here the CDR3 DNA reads TGTGCCAGCAGCCTAGTTAGGGCAGACGCAGGCGAGCAGTACTTC. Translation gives CASSLVRADAGEQYF.

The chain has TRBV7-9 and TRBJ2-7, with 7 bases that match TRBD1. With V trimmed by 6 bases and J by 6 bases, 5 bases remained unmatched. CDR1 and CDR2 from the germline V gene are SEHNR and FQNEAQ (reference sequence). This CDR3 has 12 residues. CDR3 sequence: CASRLDRAEQYF. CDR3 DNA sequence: TGTGCCAGCAGACTTGACAGGGCCGAGCAGTACTTC.

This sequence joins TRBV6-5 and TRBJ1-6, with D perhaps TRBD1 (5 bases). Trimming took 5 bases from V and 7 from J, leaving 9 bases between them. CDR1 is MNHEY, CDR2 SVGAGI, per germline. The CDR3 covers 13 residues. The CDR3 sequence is CASSTNRNSPLHF. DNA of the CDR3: TGTGCCAGCAGTACAAACAGGAATTCACCCCTCCACTTT.

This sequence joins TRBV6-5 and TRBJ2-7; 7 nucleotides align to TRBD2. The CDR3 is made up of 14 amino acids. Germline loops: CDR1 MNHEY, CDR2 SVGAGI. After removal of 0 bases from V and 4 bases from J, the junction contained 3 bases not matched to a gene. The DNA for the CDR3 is TGTGCCAGCAGTTACTCGGGGGGGGTGTACGAGCAGTACTTC. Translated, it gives CASSYSGGVYEQYF.